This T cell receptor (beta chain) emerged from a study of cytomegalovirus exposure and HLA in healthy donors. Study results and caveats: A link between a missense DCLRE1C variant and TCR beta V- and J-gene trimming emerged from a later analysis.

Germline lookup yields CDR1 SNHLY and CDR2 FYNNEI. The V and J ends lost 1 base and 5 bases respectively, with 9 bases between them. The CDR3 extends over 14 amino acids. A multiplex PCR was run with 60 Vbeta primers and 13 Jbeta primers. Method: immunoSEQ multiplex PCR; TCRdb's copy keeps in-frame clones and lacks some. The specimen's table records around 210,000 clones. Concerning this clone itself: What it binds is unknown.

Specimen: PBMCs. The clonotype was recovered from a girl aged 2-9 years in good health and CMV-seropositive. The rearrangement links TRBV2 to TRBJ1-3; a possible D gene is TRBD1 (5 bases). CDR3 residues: CASSEGRARNTIYF. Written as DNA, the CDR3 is TGTGCCAGCAGTGAAGGCAGGGCTAGAAACACCATATATTTT. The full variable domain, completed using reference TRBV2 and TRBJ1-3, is EPEVTQTPSHQVTQMGQEVILRCVPISNHLYFYWYRQILGQKVEFLVSFYNNEISEKSEIFDDQFSVERPDGSNFTLKIRSTKLEDSAMYFCASSEGRARNTIYFGEGSWLTVV.